This entry lists 24 T cell receptor beta chains sequenced from one sample in a study of response to subunit inactivated influenza vaccine. TCRdb recomputed calls from the RT-PCR reads with MiXCR, one row per CDR3 protein. In the table there are a few hundred thousand distinct CDR3 sequences, around 15% of which are singletons. The material sequenced was PBMCs from blood, taken approximately 13 days after vaccination. These receptors all come from a man aged 50 to 60 who received an inactivated influenza vaccine.

The chain is built from TRBV7-6 and TRBJ2-3; TRBD2 might be the D (5 bases). The CDR3 consists of 15 residues. Trimming pared 5 bases from V and 1 base from J, leaving 13 bases between. CDR1 is SGHVS and CDR2 is FNYEAQ in the germline V gene. CDR3 amino acids: CASSLTRAGTDTQYF. CDR3 in DNA: TGTGCCAGCAGCCTGACGAGGGCCGGCACAGATACGCAGTATTTT.

This chain links TRBV3-1 with TRBJ2-5; 10 positions agree with TRBD1. V shed 0 bases and J 2 bases; nucleotides not matched to a gene: 0. The CDR3 is made up of 15 amino acids. Germline V gene lookup returns CDR1 LGHDT and CDR2 YNNKEL (reference sequence). CDR3 bases: TGTGCCAGCAGCCAAGAGGGACAGGGGCAAGAGACCCAGTACTTC. It translates to CASSQEGQGQETQYF.

The table lists this clonotype with a few counts. The CDR3 region is CASSLRISGQETQYF. The CDR3 DNA sequence: TGTGCCAGCAGCTTAAGAATCTCGGGACAAGAGACCCAGTACTTC. The V gene is TRBV7-2, the J gene TRBJ2-5; tentatively, D is TRBD2 (5 bases). Trimming removed 2 bases from V and 2 bases from J, with 12 bases in between. The CDR3 consists of 15 residues. The germline V gene encodes CDR1 SGHTA and CDR2 FQGNSA.

CDR3 loop: CASSYDRLINQPQHF. Written as DNA, the CDR3 is TGTGCCAGCAGTTACGACAGACTAATTAATCAGCCCCAGCATTTT. This chain links TRBV6-2 or TRBV6-3 with TRBJ1-5, with D tentatively TRBD1 (5 bases). This CDR3 is built from 15 residues. Germline CDR1 MNHEY, CDR2 SVGEGT. V gave up 2 bases and J gave up 4 bases, with 12 bases separating them.

Ten or more counts support this clonotype. The chain links TRBV10-3 to TRBJ2-3; TRBD1 matches 8 bases. The CDR3 sequence is 12 residues long. Germline lookup yields CDR1 ENHRY and CDR2 SYGVKD. J was trimmed by 6 bases and V by 6 bases; bases with no gene match: 2. The CDR3, as DNA: TGTGCCATCAGCAGGACAGGGGATACGCAGTATTTT. Its protein is CAISRTGDTQYF.

In this sample, this clonotype turned up many times. CDR3 coding DNA: TGTGCCAGCAGTTACTGGGTCCAAGAGACCCAGTACTTC. It codes for CASSYWVQETQYF. This rearrangement joins TRBV6-2 or TRBV6-3 to TRBJ2-5; no clear D. The CDR3 sequence is 13 residues long. Trimming removed 1 base at V and 1 base at J, with 4 bases between. Germline V gene lookup returns CDR1 MNHEY and CDR2 SVGEGT.

This sequence joins TRBV4-2 and TRBJ1-6; D call uncertain. Trimming took off 4 bases at V and 3 bases at J, with 13 bases between the two ends. The CDR3 extends over 16 amino acids. Germline-derived CDR1 and CDR2 are LGHNA and YNFKEQ. As DNA, the CDR3 is TGTGCCAGCAGCCCGAAAAGGGCTGGCTATAATTCACCCCTCCACTTT. Its translation: CASSPKRAGYNSPLHF.

In this sample, this clonotype turned up a few times. V gene TRBV7-9 combines with J gene TRBJ2-5, with D possibly matching TRBD2 (5 bases). Between the trimmed V and J ends, which lost 5 bases and 3 bases, there was a span of 16 bases. The V gene's germline CDR1 is SEHNR and CDR2 FQNEAQ (reference sequence). CDR3 length: 15 residues. The CDR3 loop is CASSLSRGQKETQYF. CDR3 nucleotides: TGTGCCAGCAGCCTCTCACGGGGTCAGAAAGAGACCCAGTACTTC.

At least ten counts were recorded for this clonotype. This chain links TRBV4-1 with TRBJ2-2, with 8 bases identical to TRBD2. V lost 1 base to trimming and J lost 3 bases; unmatched junction nucleotides: 7. The CDR3 length is 17 residues. Germline values: CDR1 MGHRA, CDR2 YSYEKL. Here the CDR3 DNA reads TGCGCCAGCAGCCAAGGTCCGGGGGGGCGGCACACCGGGGAGCTGTTTTTT. Protein: CASSQGPGGRHTGELFF.

This sequence joins TRBV11-2 and TRBJ2-4; 9 nucleotides match TRBD1. Per germline, CDR1 SGHAT and CDR2 FQNNGV. The V and J ends lost 4 bases and 8 bases, in that order; junction bases with no gene match: 9. The CDR3 has 15 amino acids. The CDR3 region has the DNA TGTGCCAGCAGCTCATACAGGGGGCGCTTGGACATTCAGTACTTC. Translated: CASSSYRGRLDIQYF.

This clonotype was detected ten times or more. CDR3 region: CASSEVMGSGPYSPLHF. CDR3 in DNA: TGTGCCAGCAGTGAAGTTATGGGCTCCGGGCCATATTCACCCCTCCACTTT. The chain couples TRBV6-1 to TRBJ1-6; no firm D call. The CDR3 runs 17 residues. Germline V gene data show CDR1 as MNHNS and CDR2 as SASEGT. Between the trimmed V and J ends, which lost 1 base and 8 bases, there was a span of 18 bases.

The chain is built from TRBV11-2 and TRBJ1-2; no reliable D call. The V and J ends lost 5 bases and 6 bases respectively, with 19 bases between them. The CDR3 loop spans 15 amino acids. The germline V gene has CDR1 SGHAT and CDR2 FQNNGV. This chain's CDR3 is CASSPYFSSGDGYTF. The CDR3 nucleotides are TGTGCCAGCAGCCCATATTTTAGTTCGGGCGATGGCTACACCTTC. The full variable domain, completed using reference TRBV11-2 and TRBJ1-2, is EAGVAQSPRYKIIEKRQSVAFWCNPISGHATLYWYQQILGQGPKLLIQFQNNGVVDDSQLPKDRFSAERLKGVDSTLKIQPAKLEDSAVYLCASSPYFSSGDGYTFGSGTRLTVV.

This clonotype has just a few counts. This CDR3 is CASSNGLAGARDTQYF. In nucleotides, the CDR3 is TGTGCCAGTAGTAACGGACTAGCGGGAGCTAGAGATACGCAGTATTTT. The V call is TRBV19, the J call TRBJ2-3; TRBD2 matches 13 bases. The CDR3 sequence is 16 residues long. Germline loops: CDR1 LNHDA, CDR2 SQIVND (reference sequence). V shed 4 bases, J shed 5 bases, and the junction held 6 bases outside the gene matches.

This sequence joins TRBV10-3 and TRBJ2-2, with 7 positions matching TRBD2. CDR1 is ENHRY, CDR2 SYGVKD, per germline. The CDR3 extends over 14 amino acids. Trimming took 7 bases from V and 1 from J; bases not matched to a gene: 3. The CDR3 spells CAINTGGNTGELFF. In nucleotides, the CDR3 is TGTGCCATCAATACGGGGGGGAACACCGGGGAGCTGTTTTTT.

The chain joins TRBV4-1 to TRBJ1-4, with a weak D call TRBD1 (5 bases). Germline lookup yields CDR1 MGHRA and CDR2 YSYEKL. Trimming removed 2 bases from V and 0 bases from J, with 10 bases in between. The CDR3 extends over 16 amino acids. In nucleotides, the CDR3 is TGCGCCAGCAGCCAACGTGGGGACCCAACTAATGAAAAACTGTTTTTT. It specifies CASSQRGDPTNEKLFF.

This rearrangement joins TRBV4-1 to TRBJ2-1; 9 bases are a match to TRBD2. Germline V gene data show CDR1 as MGHRA and CDR2 as YSYEKL. The CDR3 length is 15 residues. Trimming took 5 bases from V and 4 from J; bases not matched to a gene: 6. The CDR3 DNA is TGCGCCAGCAGCTCCGAGCGGGGGGTATACAATGAGCAGTTCTTC. This codes for CASSSERGVYNEQFF.

This sequence joins TRBV10-3 and TRBJ2-7, with TRBD2 identical over 12 bases. Losses at the gene ends were 4 bases for V and 7 bases for J; bases not matched to a gene: 2. Per the germline V gene, CDR1 is ENHRY and CDR2 is SYGVKD. This CDR3 is built from 13 residues. The CDR3 DNA sequence: TGTGCCATCAGTGTTGGACTAGCGGGAGAGCAGTACTTC. Translated: CAISVGLAGEQYF.

The J gene is TRBJ1-1, the V gene TRBV6-5; 11 positions match TRBD1. J lost 6 bases, V lost 8 bases, and 5 bases had no gene match. The CDR3 covers 13 residues. Germline loops: CDR1 MNHEY, CDR2 SVGAGI. DNA for the CDR3: TGTGCCAGCCGGACAGGGGGCGAATCTGAAGCTTTCTTT. As protein: CASRTGGESEAFF.

This clonotype was counted a few times. The J gene is TRBJ2-5, the V gene TRBV11-2; 7 positions match TRBD1. Germline assignment: CDR1 SGHAT and CDR2 FQNNGV. Trimming removed 3 bases from V and 3 bases from J; junction bases left unmatched: 10. The CDR3 sequence is 16 residues long. The CDR3 region has the DNA TGTGCCAGCAGCTTCCAGGGGGTTGTGAGGGAAGAGACCCAGTACTTC. This gives the protein CASSFQGVVREETQYF.

This clonotype showed up just a few times. The rearrangement joins TRBV30 to TRBJ2-3; a weak D match, TRBD2 (6 bases). This CDR3 region has 14 residues. The ends were cut back, 0 bases at V and 7 bases at J, with 14 bases in the middle. Germline loops: CDR1 GTSNPN, CDR2 SVGIG (reference sequence). CDR3 sequence reads: CAWSVLVAGNTQYF. Written as DNA, the CDR3 is TGTGCCTGGAGTGTACTTGTCGCGGGAAATACGCAGTATTTT.

This rearrangement joins TRBV5-1 to TRBJ1-4; TRBD1 is a possible D gene (5 bases). CDR1 is SGHRS and CDR2 is YFSETQ in the germline V gene. Trimming shortened V by 0 bases and J by 3 bases, and 9 bases separated the two germline ends. CDR3 length: 15 amino acids. CDR3 sequence: CASSLDDSSNEKLFF. In nucleotides, the CDR3 is TGCGCCAGCAGCTTGGATGACAGTTCTAATGAAAAACTGTTTTTT.

This clonotype was detected a few times. The chain employs TRBV7-2 and TRBJ2-2, with D possibly being TRBD2 (6 bases). Germline CDR1 reads SGHTA; CDR2 reads FQGNSA. This CDR3 is 14 amino acids long. Trimming took 3 bases from V and 3 from J, leaving 8 bases between them. The CDR3 region has the DNA TGTGCCAGCAGCTTCGGGACTTACACCGGGGAGCTGTTTTTT. Protein sequence: CASSFGTYTGELFF. Combining the CDR3 with reference TRBV7-2 and TRBJ2-2 gives the whole variable domain GAGVSQSPSNKVTEKGKDVELRCDPISGHTALYWYRQSLGQGLEFLIYFQGNSAPDKSGLPSDRFSAERTGGSVSTLTIQRTQQEDSAVYLCASSFGTYTGELFFGEGSRLTVL.

CDR3 coding DNA: TGTGCCACCAGCAGATATACACAGGGCTATGAGCAGTTCTTC. Encoded protein: CATSRYTQGYEQFF. The chain joins TRBV15 to TRBJ2-1, with D possibly TRBD1 on 6 matching bases. With 2 bases removed from V and 8 bases from J, the gap between germline ends came to 13 bases. Germline CDR1 is LNHNV and CDR2 is YYDKDF (reference sequence). The CDR3 contains 14 residues.

The CDR3 loop is CASSSLYRGAKNIQYF. The CDR3 DNA follows: TGTGCCAGCAGTTCCTTATACAGGGGAGCCAAAAACATTCAGTACTTC. The chain has TRBV27 and TRBJ2-4; TRBD1 matches 7 bases. Germline-derived CDR1 and CDR2 are MNHEY and SMNVEV (reference sequence). V lost 4 bases and J lost 0; bases outside the gene matches: 6. The CDR3 covers 16 residues.